The clone carrying this TCR beta chain was detected ten times or more. This sample was included in a study of identical twins. TCRdb processed the 5' RACE reads anew with MiXCR; each CDR3 protein has one entry. The sample lists roughly 250,000 distinct CDR3 sequences; around 6.6% were seen once. V was cut by 4 bases and J by 2 bases, with 12 bases left in between. The germline CDR1 and CDR2 sequences are SGHRS and YFSETQ. The CDR3 is 15 amino acids. These data were also filed under a second study, of yellow fever vaccine responses in identical twins.

This clonotype originated in a woman younger than 30 in good health. This chain connects TRBV5-1 to TRBJ2-2; possibly TRBD1 for D (6 bases). The sequencing input was memory (CD45RO+) T cells sorted from blood. The CDR3 loop reads CASSPGTINTGELFF. The CDR3 DNA follows: TGCGCCAGCAGCCCTGGGACAATCAACACCGGGGAGCTGTTTTTT.